Each of the 9 T cell receptor beta chains below was sequenced from the same sample in a study of blood T cell repertoires in COVID-19. Clones were sequenced by immunoSEQ multiplex PCR, and TCRdb holds only the in-frame ones, with some missing. The repertoire has 150,000 to 200,000 clones, 75% to 90% of them found once; the top ten carry approximately 5.1%. Sequencing was done on a sample of PBMCs or T cells enriched from blood (not recorded which). The receptor set was obtained from a man between 65 and 85 years old who had been exposed to COVID-19.

J is TRBJ1-2 and V is TRBV27; no clear D gene. This CDR3 has 12 residues. CDR1 is MNHEY and CDR2 is SMNVEV in the germline V gene (reference sequence). Trimming took off 8 bases at V and 2 bases at J, with 9 bases between the two ends. CDR3 nucleotides: TGTGCCAGCCTAGGGAGGAACTATGGCTACACCTTC. As protein: CASLGRNYGYTF.

The chain couples TRBV5-1 to TRBJ2-2; D possibly corresponds to TRBD1 (6 bases). V gave up 3 bases and J gave up 6 bases, with 15 bases separating them. The CDR3 has 15 residues. CDR1 and CDR2 (germline): SGHRS, YFSETQ. CDR3 bases: TGCGCCAGCAGCTGGGGGCCTAGTCGGGCCGGGGAGCTGTTTTTT. Its protein product is CASSWGPSRAGELFF.

The rearrangement joins TRBV6-5 to TRBJ1-2; D may be TRBD1 (5 bases). The germline CDR1 and CDR2 sequences are MNHEY and SVGAGI. This CDR3 has 13 residues. V dropped 0 bases and J dropped 4 bases, with 6 bases sitting between them. The CDR3 DNA is TGTGCCAGCAGTTACTCAGGGGTCTATGGCTACACCTTC. Protein: CASSYSGVYGYTF.

The rearrangement uses TRBV28 and TRBJ1-2; the D is unclear. V was clipped by 5 bases and J by 7 bases, with 11 bases between them. The CDR3 has 12 amino acids. Germline CDR1 MDHEN, CDR2 SYDVKM. The CDR3 nucleotides are TGTGCCAGCAGTCCCCCTAAGTTTGGCTACACCTTC. It encodes CASSPPKFGYTF.

V gene TRBV7-2 combines with J gene TRBJ2-3, with D perhaps TRBD2 (5 bases). The CDR3 sequence is 14 residues long. Trimming stripped 5 bases from V and 2 bases from J, with 11 bases between. In germline, CDR1 is SGHTA, CDR2 FQGNSA. The CDR3 reads CASSLDSYTDTQYF. CDR3 nucleotides: TGTGCCAGCAGCCTGGACTCGTACACAGATACGCAGTATTTT. The full variable domain, its missing parts supplied by reference TRBV7-2 and TRBJ2-3, is GAGVSQSPSNKVTEKGKDVELRCDPISGHTALYWYRQSLGQGLEFLIYFQGNSAPDKSGLPSDRFSAERTGGSVSTLTIQRTQQEDSAVYLCASSLDSYTDTQYFGPGTRLTVL.

This chain links TRBV7-2 with TRBJ1-1, with a weak D call TRBD1 (6 bases). Germline CDR1 and CDR2: SGHTA and FQGNSA. Between the trimmed V and J ends, which lost 3 bases and 3 bases, there was a span of 11 bases. CDR3 length: 14 amino acids. The CDR3: CASSFIGQHTEAFF. CDR3 bases: TGTGCCAGCAGCTTTATAGGACAGCACACTGAAGCTTTCTTT.

The genes are TRBV11-2 and TRBJ2-7, with TRBD1 identical over 7 bases. The V gene's germline CDR1 is SGHAT and CDR2 FQNNGV. V lost 5 bases to trimming and J lost 13 bases; unmatched junction nucleotides: 11. CDR3 length: 12 amino acids. The CDR3 region has the DNA TGTGCCAGCAGCCGCGACAGGGATAGAATTTACTTC. Translated: CASSRDRDRIYF.

The rearrangement uses TRBV27 and TRBJ2-7; D may be TRBD2 (7 bases). This CDR3 spans 13 amino acids. Between the trimmed V and J ends, which lost 5 bases and 4 bases, there was a span of 12 bases. From germline, CDR1 is MNHEY and CDR2 SMNVEV (reference sequence). CDR3 in amino acids: CASSRGARYEQYF. In DNA, the CDR3 is TGTGCCAGCAGTCGGGGGGCTCGGTACGAGCAGTACTTC.

The chain couples TRBV27 to TRBJ2-3; D perhaps matches TRBD1 (6 bases). CDR1 and CDR2 (germline): MNHEY, SMNVEV (reference sequence). Trimming stripped 3 bases from V and 6 bases from J, with 13 bases between. The CDR3 extends over 14 amino acids. The CDR3 reads CASSLGPQGDTQYF. For the CDR3, the DNA is TGTGCCAGCAGTTTGGGGCCGCAGGGGGATACGCAGTATTTT.